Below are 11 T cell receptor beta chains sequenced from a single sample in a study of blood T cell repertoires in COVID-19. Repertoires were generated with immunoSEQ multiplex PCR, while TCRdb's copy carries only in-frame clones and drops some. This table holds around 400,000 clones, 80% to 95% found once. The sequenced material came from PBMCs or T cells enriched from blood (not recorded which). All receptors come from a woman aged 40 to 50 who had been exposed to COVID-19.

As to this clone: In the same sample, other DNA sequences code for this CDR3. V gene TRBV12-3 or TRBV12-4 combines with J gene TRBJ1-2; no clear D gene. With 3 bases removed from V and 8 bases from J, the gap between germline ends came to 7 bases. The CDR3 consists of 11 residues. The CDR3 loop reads CASSFGGGYTF. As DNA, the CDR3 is TGTGCCAGCAGTTTCGGCGGCGGCTACACCTTC.

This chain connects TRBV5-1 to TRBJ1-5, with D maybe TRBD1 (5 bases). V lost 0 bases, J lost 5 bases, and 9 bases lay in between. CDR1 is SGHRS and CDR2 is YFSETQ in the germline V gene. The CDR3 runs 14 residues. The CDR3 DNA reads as TGCGCCAGCAGCTTGGGGGGACTAGATCAGCCCCAGCATTTT. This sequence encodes CASSLGGLDQPQHF.

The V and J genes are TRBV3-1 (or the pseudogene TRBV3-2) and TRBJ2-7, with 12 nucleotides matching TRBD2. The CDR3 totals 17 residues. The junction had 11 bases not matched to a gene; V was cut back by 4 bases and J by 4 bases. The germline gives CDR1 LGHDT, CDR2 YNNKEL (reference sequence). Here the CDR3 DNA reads TGTGCCAGCAGCCGAGCTAGCGGGAGGGGAAGGGAATACGAGCAGTACTTC. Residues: CASSRASGRGREYEQYF.

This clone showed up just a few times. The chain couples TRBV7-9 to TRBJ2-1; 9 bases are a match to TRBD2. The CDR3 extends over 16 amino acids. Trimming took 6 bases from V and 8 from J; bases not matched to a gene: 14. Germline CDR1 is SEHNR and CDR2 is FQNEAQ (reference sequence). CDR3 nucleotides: TGTGCCAGCAGGATAGAGGGAGTAGCGGGAGCGGATGAGCAGTTCTTC. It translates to CASRIEGVAGADEQFF.

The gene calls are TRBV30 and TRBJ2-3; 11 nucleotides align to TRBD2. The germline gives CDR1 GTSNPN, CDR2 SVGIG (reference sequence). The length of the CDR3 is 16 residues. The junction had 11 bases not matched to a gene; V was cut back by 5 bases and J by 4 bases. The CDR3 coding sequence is TGTGCCTGGGGGAAAGGGACTAGCGGCTCTCCAGATACGCAGTATTTT. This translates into CAWGKGTSGSPDTQYF.

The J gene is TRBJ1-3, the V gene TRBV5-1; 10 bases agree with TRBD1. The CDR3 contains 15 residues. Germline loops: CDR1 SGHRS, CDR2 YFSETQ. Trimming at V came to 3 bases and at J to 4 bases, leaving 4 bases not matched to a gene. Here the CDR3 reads CASSWTGGSGNTIYF. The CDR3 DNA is TGCGCCAGCAGCTGGACAGGGGGATCAGGAAACACCATATATTTT.

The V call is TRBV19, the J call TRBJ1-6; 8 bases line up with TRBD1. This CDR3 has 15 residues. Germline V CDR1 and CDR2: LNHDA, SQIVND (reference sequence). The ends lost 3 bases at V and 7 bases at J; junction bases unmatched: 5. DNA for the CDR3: TGTGCCAGTAGTATCAACCAGGGGGCAAATTCACCCCTCCACTTT. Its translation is CASSINQGANSPLHF.

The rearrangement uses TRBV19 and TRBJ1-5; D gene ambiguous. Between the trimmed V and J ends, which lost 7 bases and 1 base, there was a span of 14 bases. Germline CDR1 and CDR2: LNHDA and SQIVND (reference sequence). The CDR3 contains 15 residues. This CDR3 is CASMPPSGSNQPQHF. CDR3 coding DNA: TGTGCCAGTATGCCTCCCTCGGGGAGCAATCAGCCCCAGCATTTT. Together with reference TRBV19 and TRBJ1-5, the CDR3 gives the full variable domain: DGGITQSPKYLFRKEGQNVTLSCEQNLNHDAMYWYRQDPGQGLRLIYYSQIVNDFQKGDIAEGYSVSREKKESFPLTVTSAQKNPTAFYLCASMPPSGSNQPQHFGDGTRLSIL.

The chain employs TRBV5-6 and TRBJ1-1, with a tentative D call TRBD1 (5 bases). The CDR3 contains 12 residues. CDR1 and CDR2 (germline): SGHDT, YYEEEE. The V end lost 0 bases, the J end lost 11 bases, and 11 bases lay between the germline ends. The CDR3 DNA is TGTGCCAGCAGCTTGGGCCGGGGGGATGCTTTCTTT. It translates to CASSLGRGDAFF.

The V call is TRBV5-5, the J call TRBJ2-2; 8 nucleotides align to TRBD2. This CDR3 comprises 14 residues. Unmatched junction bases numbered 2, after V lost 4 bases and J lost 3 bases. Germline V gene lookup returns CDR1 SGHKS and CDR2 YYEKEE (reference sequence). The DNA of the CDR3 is TGTGCCAGCAGCAGCGGGAGTGACACCGGGGAGCTGTTTTTT. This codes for CASSSGSDTGELFF.

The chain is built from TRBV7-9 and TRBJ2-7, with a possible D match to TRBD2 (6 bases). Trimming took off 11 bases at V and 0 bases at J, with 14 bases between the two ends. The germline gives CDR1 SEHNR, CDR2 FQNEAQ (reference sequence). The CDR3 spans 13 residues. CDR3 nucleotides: TGTGCCGGCTCAGGAGGGAACTCCTACGAGCAGTACTTC. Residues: CAGSGGNSYEQYF.